The rows below give T cell receptor beta chains drawn from one sample of a study of blood T cell repertoires in COVID-19. Sequenced by immunoSEQ multiplex PCR; TCRdb stores in-frame clones only, minus some. The data contain 450,000 or so clones, approximately 90% of them singletons. The specimen was peripheral blood. These receptors came from a man between 18 and 29 years old with COVID-19, enrolled during active disease. CDR3s include the opening cysteine and the closing phenylalanine or tryptophan. D genes are given only for firm matches. Where a row states a size, it is once, few, many or the class of an expanded clone; other rows omit it.

V gene	D gene	clone size	J gene	CDR3 DNA	CDR3 protein
TRBV3-1/TRBV3-2	TRBD1	.	TRBJ2-7	TGTGCCAGCAGCCAAGGAGCGCGGACAGGGAGGTTCTACGAGCAGTACTTC	CASSQGARTGRFYEQYF
TRBV3-1/TRBV3-2	.	.	TRBJ1-1	TGTGCCAGCAGCGATGAGGGTTACACTGAAGCTTTCTTT	CASSDEGYTEAFF
TRBV9	.	.	TRBJ2-3	TGTGCCAGCAGCCTAGAGGGACTGTCTAGCACAGATACGCAGTATTTT	CASSLEGLSSTDTQYF
TRBV2	TRBD2	.	TRBJ2-5	TGTGCCAGCATCTTGGAACGGACTAGCGCTGAGACCCAGTACTTC	CASILERTSAETQYF
TRBV4-1	TRBD2	.	TRBJ2-2	TGCGCCAGCAGCAGCGGGACTTTGAACACCGGGGAGCTGTTTTTT	CASSSGTLNTGELFF
TRBV2	TRBD2	.	TRBJ2-1	TGTGCCAGCTTTCTAGCGGGAGCCCACAATGAGCAGTTCTTC	CASFLAGAHNEQFF
TRBV5-4	TRBD2	.	TRBJ2-3	TGTGCCAGCAGCTCTAGGGCGGGAGTTAGCACAGATACGCAGTATTTT	CASSSRAGVSTDTQYF
TRBV6-5	.	few	TRBJ1-3	TGTGCCAGCAGTAGAGACACGAGCTCTGGAAACACCATATATTTT	CASSRDTSSGNTIYF
TRBV3-1/TRBV3-2	.	.	TRBJ2-3	TGTGCCAGCAGCCTAAGTTTCAGTGGGGGGGGCATAACAGATACGCAGTATTTT	CASSLSFSGGGITDTQYF
TRBV19	TRBD1	.	TRBJ2-3	TGTGCCAGTAATGAGGGACAGGTGGATACGCAGTATTTT	CASNEGQVDTQYF
TRBV12-5	TRBD1	once	TRBJ1-2	TGTGCTAGTGGTTTGGCATACGCCGGGACAGCTCTATATGGCTACACCTTC	CASGLAYAGTALYGYTF